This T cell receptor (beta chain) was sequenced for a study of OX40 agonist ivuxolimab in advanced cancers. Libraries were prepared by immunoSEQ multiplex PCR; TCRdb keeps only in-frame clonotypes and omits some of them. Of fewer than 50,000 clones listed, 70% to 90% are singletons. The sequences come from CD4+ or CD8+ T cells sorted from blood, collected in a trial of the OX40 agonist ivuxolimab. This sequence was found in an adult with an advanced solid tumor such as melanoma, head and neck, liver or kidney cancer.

CDR3 DNA sequence: TGTGCCAGCAGCGTAGAGGGGGAGGAGACGGAGGGACCAGATACGCAGTATTTT. Its protein product is CASSVEGEETEGPDTQYF. V gene TRBV9 combines with J gene TRBJ2-3, with D perhaps matching TRBD1 or TRBD2 (6 bases each). Trimming took 0 bases from V and 4 from J, leaving 21 bases between them. There are 18 residues in the CDR3. Germline assignment: CDR1 SGDLS and CDR2 YYNGEE.